This TCR beta chain was sequenced in a study of CD8 T cells in ankylosing spondylitis. Whole-study results and caveats: In synovial fluid and blood from reactive arthritis, some motif variants were previously reported. Significant enrichment of disease-linked clones was reportedly seen in matched ankylosing spondylitis synovial fluid.

In this sample, this clonotype turned up a few times. Its target is not known. The V gene end was trimmed by 0 bases and the J gene end by 0 bases; junction bases not matched to a gene: 1. The germline V gene encodes CDR1 SGHRS and CDR2 YFSETQ. The CDR3 has 15 residues. TCRdb reprocessed the 5' RACE reads with MiXCR, giving one entry per CDR3 protein. This sample carries around 300,000 distinct CDR3 sequences, 14% to 15% of them seen once, and the ten largest clones take 0.95% to 1.4%. This chain connects TRBV5-1 to TRBJ1-1; TRBD1 aligns across 8 bases. The sequenced sample consisted of blood, either unsorted or a sorted T cell fraction (not recorded which). The source is a male donor with ankylosing spondylitis or in good health (not recorded which). The CDR3, as DNA: TGCGCCAGCAGCTTGGCACAGGGGGTGAACACTGAAGCTTTCTTT. It is translated as CASSLAQGVNTEAFF. Combining the CDR3 with reference TRBV5-1 and TRBJ1-1 gives the whole variable domain KAGVTQTPRYLIKTRGQQVTLSCSPISGHRSVSWYQQTPGQGLQFLFEYFSETQRNKGNFPGRFSGRQFSNSRSEMNVSTLELGDSALYLCASSLAQGVNTEAFFGQGTRLTVV.